Described below is a single T cell receptor beta chain sequence and its context. Its antigen is currently unknown. The sample comes from a study of lymphopenia after photon versus proton radiotherapy. Broader study findings: Authors raise, but do not show, better survival with proton therapy. Post-nadir diversity loss with photons came from oligoclonal expansion, particularly CD8+ Temra cells. Proton therapy kept repertoires fairly stable, unlike photons, which gained effector/memory cells.

Germline assignment: CDR1 SGHRS and CDR2 YFSETQ. The V and J ends lost 2 bases and 6 bases respectively, with 14 bases between them. The CDR3 loop spans 15 amino acids. Clones were read by immunoSEQ multiplex PCR, and TCRdb kept only the in-frame ones, dropping some. Of 50,000 to 60,000 clones in the sample, more than 85% were seen once. The sequencing used peripheral blood, collected from a patient treated with photon-based radiotherapy. V and J are TRBV5-1 and TRBJ2-2, with D perhaps being TRBD1 or TRBD2 (5 bases each). The sequence was obtained from a woman in her 40s with cholangiocarcinoma. Written as DNA, the CDR3 is TGCGCCAGCAGCTTTGGGCAGGGACGGGCCGGGGAGCTGTTTTTT. Residues: CASSFGQGRAGELFF.